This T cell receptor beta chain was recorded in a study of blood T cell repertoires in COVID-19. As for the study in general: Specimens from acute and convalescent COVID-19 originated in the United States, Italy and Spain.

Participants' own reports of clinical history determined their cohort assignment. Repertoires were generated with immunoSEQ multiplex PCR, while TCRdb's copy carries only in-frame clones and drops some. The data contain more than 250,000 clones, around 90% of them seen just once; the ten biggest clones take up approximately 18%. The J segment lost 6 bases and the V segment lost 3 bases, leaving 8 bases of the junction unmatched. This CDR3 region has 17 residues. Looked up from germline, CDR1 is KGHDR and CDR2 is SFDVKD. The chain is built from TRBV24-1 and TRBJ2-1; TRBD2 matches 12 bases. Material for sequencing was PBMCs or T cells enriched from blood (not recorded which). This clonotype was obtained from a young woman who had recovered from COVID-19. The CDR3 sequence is CATSDMHPGLAGNEQFF. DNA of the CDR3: TGTGCCACCAGTGATATGCATCCGGGACTAGCGGGCAATGAGCAGTTCTTC.